These T cell receptor beta chains were read from a single sample in a study of T cells after yellow fever vaccination. A single record per CDR3 protein comes from TCRdb applying MiXCR to the 5' RACE reads. The sample consists of some 600,000 distinct CDR3 sequences, about a sixth of them appearing once. The source material was PBMCs, sampled more than 4 days after the first yellow fever vaccination. The receptors derive from a man between 18 and 35 years old who received the YFV17D yellow fever vaccine. The CDR3 runs from the conserved cysteine through the conserved F or W. The D gene is left open where the match is weak. Only some rows state a clone size, as once, few, many or a class for expanded clones.

cdr3_nt cdr3_aa v_call clone_size d_call j_call
TGTGCCAGCAGCCAAGGTGGGGACAGCCCAAAAGCTTTCTTT CASSQGGDSPKAFF TRBV3-1 few TRBD1 TRBJ1-1
TGTGCCAGCAGCGTAGACAGGGGTTCCTACGAGCAGTACTTC CASSVDRGSYEQYF TRBV7-2 NA TRBD1 TRBJ2-7
TGTGCCAGCAGTCCCCCGGGGGGCCACTACAATGAGCAGTTCTTC CASSPPGGHYNEQFF TRBV5-8 few NA TRBJ2-1
TGCGCCAGCAGCCCTCCGACGGGGGTCTCCACAGATACGCAGTATTTT CASSPPTGVSTDTQYF TRBV5-1 NA NA TRBJ2-3
TGTGCCAGCAGTTACTCGGGGTGGACAGGGGATAATTCACCCCTCCACTTT CASSYSGWTGDNSPLHF TRBV6-5 few TRBD1 TRBJ1-6
TGTGCCAGCAGTAGAGGGGACACACACACCGGGGAGCTGTTTTTT CASSRGDTHTGELFF TRBV12-3/TRBV12-4 NA NA TRBJ2-2
TGTGCCAGCATGAGGGACCGGGACAGTCTACGACAGGACACCGGGGAGCTGTTTTTT CASMRDRDSLRQDTGELFF TRBV5-6 few TRBD1 TRBJ2-2
TGTGCCAGCAGCCGAATAACCGGGACTAGCGGGGGACAAGAGACCCAGTACTTC CASSRITGTSGGQETQYF TRBV4-2 few TRBD2 TRBJ2-5
TGTGCCATCGGAGGGTCCGGCGATGAGCAGTTCTTC CAIGGSGDEQFF TRBV10-3 NA NA TRBJ2-1
TGCGCCAGCAGCCATGGTGTGCGACAAGAGACCCAGTACTTC CASSHGVRQETQYF TRBV5-1 NA NA TRBJ2-5
TGCAGTGCTAGAGGGCACCGAGAGAACTCTGGAAACACCATATATTTT CSARGHRENSGNTIYF TRBV20-1 NA NA TRBJ1-3
TGTGCCAGCCAGAGGGGGGTGGATCGAGATACGCAGTATTTT CASQRGVDRDTQYF TRBV7-2 NA NA TRBJ2-3
TGCAGTGCTAGTTCCAGCGGGGGGCCTGGGTATGAGCAGTTCTTC CSASSSGGPGYEQFF TRBV20-1 NA TRBD2 TRBJ2-1
TGTGCCAGCAGCTTAGTAGGGCTAGCGGGCGACAGGCAGTTCTTC CASSLVGLAGDRQFF TRBV7-2 NA TRBD2 TRBJ2-1
TGCGCCAGCAGCTTGGGGCAGGCCATTAATGAAAAACTGTTTTTT CASSLGQAINEKLFF TRBV5-1 NA NA TRBJ1-4
TGTGCCAGCAGCCCGACAGGGGTTACGCAGTATTTT CASSPTGVTQYF TRBV7-2 few TRBD1 TRBJ2-3